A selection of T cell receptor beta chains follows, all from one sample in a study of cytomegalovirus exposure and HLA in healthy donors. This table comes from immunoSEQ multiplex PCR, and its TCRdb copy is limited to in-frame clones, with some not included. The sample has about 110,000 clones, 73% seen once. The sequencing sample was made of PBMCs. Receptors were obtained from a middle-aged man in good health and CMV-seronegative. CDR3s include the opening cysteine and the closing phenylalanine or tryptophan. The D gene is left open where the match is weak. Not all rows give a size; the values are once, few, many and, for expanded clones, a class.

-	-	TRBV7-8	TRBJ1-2	TGTGCCAGCAGCCAAAGCACAGGGTATGATGGCTACACCTTC	CASSQSTGYDGYTF
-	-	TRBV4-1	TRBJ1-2	TGCGCCAGCAGCCAAGTATCAGGGCAATATGGCTACACCTTC	CASSQVSGQYGYTF
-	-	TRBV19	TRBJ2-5	TGTGCCAGTAGTACCCGAGGACGAGGGGAGACCCAGTACTTC	CASSTRGRGETQYF
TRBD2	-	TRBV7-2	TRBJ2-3	TGTGCCAGCAGCCCCCTGGGAGTACAGACTAGCGGGGGGACAGATACGCAGTATTTT	CASSPLGVQTSGGTDTQYF
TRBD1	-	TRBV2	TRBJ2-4	TGTGCCAGCAGTAACACAGGGGTAGCCAAAAACATTCAGTACTTC	CASSNTGVAKNIQYF
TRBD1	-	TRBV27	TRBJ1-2	TGTGCCAGCAATCTTTACGCCGAATGGGCCGACAGGGGCCCCGGCTACACCTTC	CASNLYAEWADRGPGYTF
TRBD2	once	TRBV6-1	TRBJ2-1	TGTGCCAGCAGGTCTAGCGGGGGGGCCATCGATGAGCAGTTCTTC	CASRSSGGAIDEQFF
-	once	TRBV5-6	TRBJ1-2	TGTGCCAGCAGCCGGAGCAGGGGAGGGAACTATGGCTACACCTTC	CASSRSRGGNYGYTF
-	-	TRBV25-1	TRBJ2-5	TGTGCCAGCAGTGAAAAAGGGGATAGGGAGACCCAGTACTTC	CASSEKGDRETQYF
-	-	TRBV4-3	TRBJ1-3	TGCGCCAGCAGCCAAGATGCACAGCGGGACACCATATATTTT	CASSQDAQRDTIYF
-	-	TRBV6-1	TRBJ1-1	TGTGCCGCCCGGGACACCTCTTGTGAAGCTTTCTTT	CAARDTSCEAFF
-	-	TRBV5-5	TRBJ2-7	TGTGCCAGCAGCTTGTTCTCCGTGGCCGAGCAGTACTTC	CASSLFSVAEQYF
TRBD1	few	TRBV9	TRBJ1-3	TGTGCCAGCAGCCAATCGACAGGGCCTGGAAACACCATATATTTT	CASSQSTGPGNTIYF
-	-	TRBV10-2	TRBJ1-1	TGCGCCAGCAGGGATCAGGGACTCACTGAAGCTTTCTTT	CASRDQGLTEAFF
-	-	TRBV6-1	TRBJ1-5	TGTGCCAGCAGTAACAGACGTAGGGGTCAGCCCCAGCATTTT	CASSNRRRGQPQHF
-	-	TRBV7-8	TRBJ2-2	TGTGCCAGCAGCTTAACAATCGACAGGAACACCGGGGAGCTGTTTTTT	CASSLTIDRNTGELFF
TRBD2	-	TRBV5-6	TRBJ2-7	TGTGCCAGCAGTCCTCTAGCGGGAAGCTCCTACGAGCAGTACTTC	CASSPLAGSSYEQYF
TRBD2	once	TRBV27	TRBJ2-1	TGTGCCAGCAGTCCACTAGCGGGGGGTTTGTATGAGCAGTTCTTC	CASSPLAGGLYEQFF
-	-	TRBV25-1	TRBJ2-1	TGTGCCAGCAGTGCACGGGACTCTTTAAAAAGCTCCTACAATGAGCAGTTCTTC	CASSARDSLKSSYNEQFF
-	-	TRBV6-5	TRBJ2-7	TGTGCCAGCAGTTACTCGAGACCAGGGATGACCTACGAGCAGTACTTC	CASSYSRPGMTYEQYF
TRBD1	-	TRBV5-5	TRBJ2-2	TGTGCCAGCAGCTCGACAGGGTACGGGGAGCTGTTTTTT	CASSSTGYGELFF
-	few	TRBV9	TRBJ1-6	TGTGCCAGCAGCGTAGAACGGTATAATTCACCCCTCCACTTT	CASSVERYNSPLHF
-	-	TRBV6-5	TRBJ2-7	TGTGCCAGCAGTTACGAGGGATACGAGCAGTACTTC	CASSYEGYEQYF